These 15 T cell receptor beta chains originate from one sample sequenced in a study of beta chain features in type 1 diabetes. Sequencing targeted expressed TCRB transcripts, as all isolated RNA had been reverse transcribed. Method: immunoSEQ multiplex PCR; TCRdb's copy keeps in-frame clones and lacks some. The sample holds 860,000 or so clones, around a sixth seen once. The specimen sequenced was naive CD4+ T cells from blood. The receptor set was obtained from a woman between 18 and 30 years old in good health.

This clone was picked up one time. The chain is built from TRBV5-1 and TRBJ2-7; the D gene is possibly TRBD2 (5 bases). Between the trimmed V and J ends, which lost 4 bases and 5 bases, there was a span of 16 bases. This CDR3 comprises 14 residues. The germline V gene encodes CDR1 SGHRS and CDR2 YFSETQ. This CDR3 is CASSRDRGSDEQYF. Here the CDR3 DNA reads TGCGCCAGCAGCCGTGACCGAGGGTCGGACGAGCAGTACTTC. The full variable domain, with the rest looked up from reference TRBV5-1 and TRBJ2-7, is KAGVTQTPRYLIKTRGQQVTLSCSPISGHRSVSWYQQTPGQGLQFLFEYFSETQRNKGNFPGRFSGRQFSNSRSEMNVSTLELGDSALYLCASSRDRGSDEQYFGPGTRLTVT.

This clone was observed a few times. This sequence joins TRBV7-2 and TRBJ1-2; a weak D match, TRBD1 (5 bases). V lost 2 bases, J lost 8 bases, and 15 bases lay in between. Per the germline V gene, CDR1 is SGHTA and CDR2 is FQGNSA. The CDR3 sequence is 14 residues long. The CDR3 region is CASSLREQGRGYTF. CDR3 sequence (DNA): TGTGCCAGCAGCTTACGAGAGCAGGGCCGGGGCTACACCTTC.

This clone turned up a few times. The CDR3 reads CASSGTDFKETQYF. CDR3 nucleotides: TGCGCCAGCTCAGGAACCGACTTCAAAGAGACCCAGTACTTC. The genes are TRBV5-1 and TRBJ2-5, with D hard to call. Germline V gives CDR1 SGHRS, CDR2 YFSETQ. The CDR3 is made up of 14 amino acids. V dropped 7 bases and J dropped 3 bases, with 16 bases sitting between them.

J is TRBJ2-6 and V is TRBV20-1, with unresolved D. CDR1 and CDR2 (germline): DFQATT, SNEGSKA (reference sequence). CDR3 size: 11 residues. V was shortened by 1 base and J by 6 bases, with 1 base between the two germline ends. CDR3 sequence: CSARAANVLTF. The CDR3 nucleotides read TGCAGTGCTAGAGCGGCCAACGTCCTGACTTTC.

CDR3 nucleotide sequence: TGCGCCAGCAGCCAAGAAGGAGGACTTGTGAACACTGAAGCTTTCTTT. Encoded protein: CASSQEGGLVNTEAFF. V is TRBV4-3 and J is TRBJ1-1; D call uncertain. The CDR3 totals 16 residues. V shed 0 bases and J shed 0 bases, with 11 bases lying between them. The V gene's germline CDR1 is LGHNA and CDR2 YSLEER.

The chain joins TRBV6-5 to TRBJ2-7, with TRBD2 as a possible D gene (7 bases). The CDR3 is 13 residues long. Germline loops: CDR1 MNHEY, CDR2 SVGAGI. V was clipped by 4 bases and J by 4 bases, with 11 bases between them. CDR3 nucleotide sequence: TGTGCCAGCAGTTCCGGGGGGCCGTACGAGCAGTACTTC. Its protein product is CASSSGGPYEQYF.

V gene TRBV7-3 combines with J gene TRBJ2-1; the match to TRBD2 covers 11 bases. Germline V gene sequence: CDR1 SGHTA, CDR2 FQGTGA. Trimming at V came to 0 bases and at J to 6 bases, leaving 4 bases not matched to a gene. The CDR3 runs 16 residues. The CDR3 region is CASSLTLSGRGNEQFF. The CDR3, as DNA: TGTGCCAGCAGCTTAACCCTTAGCGGGAGGGGCAATGAGCAGTTCTTC.

The table lists this clone with a few counts. The chain is built from TRBV5-1 and TRBJ2-3; perhaps TRBD1 as D (6 bases). V lost 0 bases to trimming and J lost 4 bases, with 9 bases between them. The germline CDR1 and CDR2 sequences are SGHRS and YFSETQ. This CDR3 has 14 amino acids. The chain's CDR3 is CASSLGEGADTQYF. DNA for the CDR3: TGCGCCAGCAGCTTGGGAGAGGGGGCAGATACGCAGTATTTT.

This chain links TRBV6-1 with TRBJ2-1; 8 nucleotides agree with TRBD2. V was pared by 8 bases and J by 15 bases, with 12 bases of the junction left unmatched. The CDR3 consists of 12 residues. Germline CDR1 and CDR2: MNHNS and SASEGT. CDR3 loop: CASGTSAGGMFF. The CDR3, as DNA: TGTGCCAGCGGGACATCGGCGGGAGGCATGTTCTTC.

The V gene is TRBV15, the J gene TRBJ1-5; D remains ambiguous. V was cut by 1 base and J by 7 bases, with 14 bases left in between. The V gene's germline CDR1 is LNHNV and CDR2 YYDKDF (reference sequence). The CDR3 has 15 residues. Here the CDR3 reads CATSRVTGIRQPQHF. CDR3 nucleotide sequence: TGTGCCACCAGCAGAGTTACGGGGATCAGGCAGCCCCAGCATTTT.

As for this clone: This specimen includes other DNA sequences encoding the same CDR3. The V and J genes are TRBV27 and TRBJ2-7; TRBD1 matches at 9 bases. CDR1 and CDR2 (germline): MNHEY, SMNVEV (reference sequence). The CDR3 consists of 14 residues. The V and J ends lost 6 bases and 4 bases, in that order; junction bases with no gene match: 7. This chain's CDR3 is CASSRTGERYEQYF. CDR3 DNA sequence: TGTGCCAGCAGCCGGACAGGGGAGCGGTACGAGCAGTACTTC.

About this clone itself: One junction end does not reproduce the germline sequence, and a read error may be involved. V is TRBV19 and J is TRBJ2-5; D not resolved. The germline V gene encodes CDR1 LNHDA and CDR2 SQIVND (reference sequence). The CDR3 extends over 12 amino acids. The CDR3 is CASSLDLQTQYF. The CDR3 DNA reads as TGTGCCAGTAGTTTAGATTTGCAGACCCAGTACTTC.

The V call is TRBV4-2, the J call TRBJ1-5; 7 bases fit TRBD1. V gave up 3 bases and J gave up 6 bases; unmatched junction bases: 11. The CDR3 covers 16 residues. Germline values: CDR1 LGHNA, CDR2 YNFKEQ. The chain's CDR3 is CASSQNTMTGRQPQHF. For the CDR3, the DNA is TGTGCCAGCAGCCAGAACACGATGACAGGGCGTCAGCCCCAGCATTTT.

This clone has more than one count but fewer than ten. The germline gene is not matched at one end of the junction; a read error may be the cause. This chain links TRBV2 with TRBJ2-1; TRBD2 might be the D (5 bases). The CDR3 totals 11 residues. Germline V gives CDR1 SNHLY, CDR2 FYNNEI. The DNA for the CDR3 is TGTGCCAGCTGTGACCGGGGTGAGCAGTTCTTC. Protein: CASCDRGEQFF. Supplemented by reference TRBV2 and TRBJ2-1, the full variable domain reads EPEVTQTPSHQVTQMGQEVILRCVPISNHLYFYWYRQILGQKVEFLVSFYNNEISEKSEIFDDQFSVERPDGSNFTLKIRSTKLEDSAMYFCASCDRGEQFFGPGTRLTVL.

This chain uses TRBV28 with TRBJ1-5, with a possible D match to TRBD1 (6 bases). Germline V gene sequence: CDR1 MDHEN, CDR2 SYDVKM. The CDR3 covers 16 residues. V was shortened by 2 bases and J by 4 bases, with 15 bases between the two germline ends. The CDR3 DNA reads TGTGCCAGCAGTTTACGTTTGGGGACACGGAATCAGCCCCAGCATTTT. It is translated as CASSLRLGTRNQPQHF.